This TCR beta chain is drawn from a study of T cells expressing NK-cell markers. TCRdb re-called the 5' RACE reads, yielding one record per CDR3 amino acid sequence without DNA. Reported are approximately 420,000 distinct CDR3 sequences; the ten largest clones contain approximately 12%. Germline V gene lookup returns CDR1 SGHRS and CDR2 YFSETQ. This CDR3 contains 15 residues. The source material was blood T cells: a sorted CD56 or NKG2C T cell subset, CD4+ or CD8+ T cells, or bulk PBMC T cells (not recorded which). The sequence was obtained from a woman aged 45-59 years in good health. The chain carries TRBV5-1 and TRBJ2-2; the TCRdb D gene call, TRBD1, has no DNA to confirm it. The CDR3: CASSLDRGDYGELFF.